The text below deals with one T cell receptor beta chain. The V gene's germline CDR1 is KGHSH and CDR2 LQKENI. The CDR3 totals 18 residues. The V and J ends lost 3 bases and 2 bases respectively, with 23 bases between them. As processed by the authors: How many nucleated cells were present was estimated from reference gene primer amplification. Assay used: immunoSEQ multiplex PCR; TCRdb lists only in-frame clones, some missing. The V and J calls and clone size were taken over from that table, and D and trimming were inferred from the DNA. The table includes 200,000 or so clones, 88% detected once. This specimen belongs to a study of blood T cell repertoires in COVID-19. Study-level background: The cDNA or gDNA used as material had been derived from T cells, B-cell-depleted T cells, or PBMCs.

Those enrolled in Seattle joined during active infection and were followed longitudinally afterward. The source material was peripheral blood. The TCR originated in a man in his fifties or sixties with COVID-19, enrolled during active disease. The V gene is TRBV18, the J gene TRBJ2-7; tentative D call: TRBD2 (6 bases). The DNA for the CDR3 is TGTGCCAGCTCACCGAGGACGGGAGAGATTTTCGGGACCTACGAGCAGTACTTC. Protein sequence: CASSPRTGEIFGTYEQYF.